This record covers a single TCR beta chain. What it binds is not known. The record originates from a study of beta chain features in type 1 diabetes. The authors reverse transcribed all of the isolated RNA, so sequencing captured expressed TCRB transcripts. The method was immunoSEQ multiplex PCR; TCRdb's version includes in-frame clones alone and lacks a portion of them. The sample contains 500,000 to 800,000 clones, around 12% of which appear only once. Trimming pared 5 bases from V and 0 bases from J, leaving 7 bases between. This CDR3 region has 13 residues. Germline loops: CDR1 LNHDA, CDR2 SQIVND (reference sequence). Study-wide results and limits: The question left open here concerned HLA type influencing TCRB rearrangement. Shortening of TCRB CDR3s, moderate but significant, appeared in all four CD4+ subsets of Type 1 diabetes patients.

The chain couples TRBV19 to TRBJ2-5; D unresolved. This receptor was taken from a man in his thirties or forties with type 1 diabetes. Sequencing input: naive CD4+ T cells from blood. CDR3 loop: CASSRRDQETQYF. The CDR3 bases are TGTGCCAGTAGTCGGAGAGACCAAGAGACCCAGTACTTC.